This TCR beta chain was identified during a study of beta chain features in type 1 diabetes. The authors reverse transcribed all of the isolated RNA, so sequencing captured expressed TCRB transcripts. TCRdb's table, derived via immunoSEQ multiplex PCR, lists solely in-frame clones and lacks some. The sample lists under 800,000 clones; 15% to 18% were seen once. V lost 3 bases and J lost 0, with 15 bases in between. This CDR3 has 16 amino acids. From germline, CDR1 is SGHTA and CDR2 FQGNSA. Remarks on this clone: Its antigen is undetermined.

Sorting of CD4+ naive, central memory, regulatory and stem cell-like memory cells was performed via CD45RO/CCR7/CD25/CD127/CD95/CD27. Study outcomes and limitations: At VDJ recombination sites, type 1 diabetes patients had fewer insertions and more deleted nucleotides. Researchers report that Type 1 diabetes patients had moderately but significantly shorter TCRB CDR3s across all four CD4+ subsets. PCR might favor shorter templates, equally in patients and controls.

Sequenced input: naive CD4+ T cells from blood. V gene TRBV7-2 combines with J gene TRBJ2-7; D is possibly TRBD1 or TRBD2 (5 bases each). The sequence was obtained from a man younger than 35 in good health. The CDR3 loop reads CASSLPRERYSYEQYF. The CDR3 region has the DNA TGTGCCAGCAGCTTGCCCAGGGAGCGGTACTCCTACGAGCAGTACTTC.